This is a list of T cell receptor beta chains from one sample in a study of OX40 agonist ivuxolimab in advanced cancers. The method was immunoSEQ multiplex PCR; TCRdb's version includes in-frame clones alone and lacks a portion of them. The data hold roughly 92,000 clones, with roughly nine tenths observed a single time. The sample was CD4+ or CD8+ T cells sorted from blood, taken in a trial of the OX40 agonist ivuxolimab. The origin of the receptors is an adult with an advanced solid tumor such as melanoma, head and neck, liver or kidney cancer. Both conserved end residues are part of each CDR3. The D gene is left open where the match is weak. Only part of the rows carry a size: once, few, many, or a class if the clone is expanded.

>-|TRBJ2-1|TRBV9|TRBD2
TGTGCCAGCAGCGGAACCACGGGACTAGCCTACAATGAGCAGTTCTTC
CASSGTTGLAYNEQFF
>-|TRBJ2-7|TRBV30|-
TGTGCCTGGAGTGGACTAGAAAGCTCCTACGAGCAGTACTTC
CAWSGLESSYEQYF
>-|TRBJ2-1|TRBV7-6|TRBD1
TGTGCCAGCAGCCACACATGGAGGCCGGGACAGGGGTTTAACTCCTACAATGAGCAGTTCTTC
CASSHTWRPGQGFNSYNEQFF
>-|TRBJ2-7|TRBV12-5|TRBD1
TGTGCTAGTGGTTTGGTCGGGGACAGGGATCTTGGGGAGCAGTACTTC
CASGLVGDRDLGEQYF
>-|TRBJ2-3|TRBV11-2|TRBD2
TGTGCCAGCAGCTTATTTCTAGCGGGGGCAGGGGCAGATACGCAGTATTTT
CASSLFLAGAGADTQYF
>-|TRBJ2-7|TRBV29-1|-
TGCAGCGTTGAACAGGGCGAATACGAGCAGTACTTC
CSVEQGEYEQYF
>-|TRBJ2-2|TRBV19|TRBD2
TGTGCCAGTAGTACACTAGCGGTAGGAACCGGGGAGCTGTTTTTT
CASSTLAVGTGELFF
>once|TRBJ2-7|TRBV4-1|TRBD1
TGCGCCAGCAGCCAGAGGACAGGGTTTTCCGAGCAGTACTTC
CASSQRTGFSEQYF
>-|TRBJ2-7|TRBV5-1|TRBD2
TGCGCCAGCAGCTTCGCATCACGGACTAGCGGGGTCTACGAGCAGTACTTC
CASSFASRTSGVYEQYF
>-|TRBJ2-2|TRBV6-4|-
TGTGCCAGCTCCCCTCGCGGAGCGAACACCGGGGAGCTGTTTTTT
CASSPRGANTGELFF
>-|TRBJ2-1|TRBV7-6|-
TGTGCCAGCAGCTTAACTGGGAATGAGCAGTTCTTC
CASSLTGNEQFF
>-|TRBJ2-1|TRBV2|-
TGTGCCAGCAGCGTTAGCGATGAGCAGTTCTTC
CASSVSDEQFF
>-|TRBJ2-3|TRBV28|TRBD2
TGTGCCAGCGGAGGGACTAGCTGGACAGATACGCAGTATTTT
CASGGTSWTDTQYF
>once|TRBJ1-4|TRBV5-6|-
TGTGCCAGCAGCTTGGACGCCCTGACAGGAGATAATGAAAAACTGTTTTTT
CASSLDALTGDNEKLFF
>-|TRBJ2-7|TRBV11-2|TRBD1
TGTGCCAGCAGCGGCCGGGACAGGGTCTACGAGCAGTACTTC
CASSGRDRVYEQYF
>-|TRBJ1-2|TRBV19|-
TGTGCCAGTACCTTCAGCGGAGGGGTTGGCTACACCTTC
CASTFSGGVGYTF
>-|TRBJ1-1|TRBV13|-
TGTGCCAGCAGCTTAGAGCGGGGCACTGAAGCTTTCTTT
CASSLERGTEAFF
>-|TRBJ2-5|TRBV11-3|-
TGTGCCAGCAGCCCTACCCGGGATTCGGAGACCCAGTACTTC
CASSPTRDSETQYF
>-|TRBJ2-5|TRBV30|TRBD1
TGTGCCTGGAACCAGGGGGCAGGGGAGACCCAGTACTTC
CAWNQGAGETQYF
>-|TRBJ2-3|TRBV2|-
TGTGCCAGCACCGAGGAGATCCGCACAGATACGCAGTATTTT
CASTEEIRTDTQYF
>-|TRBJ2-5|TRBV11-3|TRBD2
TGTGCCAGCAGCCGGACTAGCGGTCGTACCCAAGAGACCCAGTACTTC
CASSRTSGRTQETQYF
>-|TRBJ1-4|TRBV9|-
TGTGCCAGCAGCGCCCGACAGGATGCGGCTAATGAAAAACTGTTTTTT
CASSARQDAANEKLFF